The sequence of this T cell receptor (beta chain) was determined in a study of regulatory T cells in long-lasting Graves disease. The overall study: A definition of persistent Graves' disease required over 5 years of antithyroid drugs plus positive TSH receptor antibodies. Overall study findings and caveats: With 2,500 to 3,000 shared public clonotypes, persistent patients exceeded new patients, who shared approximately 880. TRBV28, TRBJ1-2 and TRBJ2-5 emerged as the favored segments in persistent disease.

Through Arm-PCR of CDR3 regions and iRepertoire HTBI primers, TCR beta libraries were built. From the multiplex PCR reads, TCRdb called clonotypes with MiXCR, one entry per CDR3 protein. This repertoire shows about 460,000 distinct CDR3 sequences, about 20% found once; its top ten account for roughly 14%. Time point here: persistent/refractory GD, antithyroid drugs over 5 years with positive TRAb. Generation of the TCR library employed RNA extracted from PBMCs. Diagnosing Graves' disease relied on the American Thyroid Association guidelines. This clonotype was observed at least ten times. The antigen is not known. Germline trimming cut 3 bases from V and 4 bases from J; bases unmatched to any gene: 6. The CDR3 runs to 16 residues. Germline V gene data show CDR1 as MNHEY and CDR2 as SMNVEV (reference sequence).

The sequence was obtained from a female donor with Graves disease. The specimen comprised peripheral blood mononuclear cells (PBMCs), sampled when the disease was refractory, from a patient treated with antithyroid drugs. This chain joins TRBV27 and TRBJ2-2; 9 bases fit TRBD2. The CDR3 reads CASSLGSGRTTGELFF. DNA for the CDR3: TGTGCCAGCAGTTTGGGTAGCGGGAGAACCACCGGGGAGCTGTTTTTT.